Listed below are T cell receptor beta chains from one sample, sequenced in a study of cytomegalovirus exposure and HLA in healthy donors. Method: immunoSEQ multiplex PCR; TCRdb's copy keeps in-frame clones and lacks some. The sample lists 100,000 to 150,000 clones, 75% occurring once. Sequenced: PBMCs. The source is a woman aged 40-49 years in good health and CMV-seropositive. The CDR3 runs from the conserved cysteine through the conserved F or W. The D gene is left open where the match is weak. Size is stated for part of the rows, as once, few or many counts, or as a class when the clone is expanded.

clone_size: -
v_call: TRBV29-1
j_call: TRBJ1-2
d_call: TRBD1
cdr3_nt: TGCAGCGCCAGGGACAGCGAACACTATGGCTACACCTTC
cdr3_aa: CSARDSEHYGYTF

clone_size: -
v_call: TRBV19
j_call: TRBJ1-2
d_call: -
cdr3_nt: TGTGCCAGTAGTAATGGCAGGGACTATGGCTACACCTTC
cdr3_aa: CASSNGRDYGYTF

clone_size: -
v_call: TRBV11-2
j_call: TRBJ2-1
d_call: -
cdr3_nt: TGTGCCAGCAGCTTAAGCGATGAGCAGTTCTTC
cdr3_aa: CASSLSDEQFF

clone_size: few
v_call: TRBV9
j_call: TRBJ2-3
d_call: -
cdr3_nt: TGTGCCAGCAGCCCCAGGGGCGGGAGCGCAGATACGCAGTATTTT
cdr3_aa: CASSPRGGSADTQYF

clone_size: -
v_call: TRBV5-4
j_call: TRBJ1-1
d_call: TRBD1
cdr3_nt: TGTGCCAGCAGCTTCACAGGGGGTTTGACTGAAGCTTTCTTT
cdr3_aa: CASSFTGGLTEAFF

clone_size: once
v_call: TRBV28
j_call: TRBJ2-2
d_call: -
cdr3_nt: TGTGCCAGCCACGACAGGTCTAACACCGGGGAGCTGTTTTTT
cdr3_aa: CASHDRSNTGELFF

clone_size: once
v_call: TRBV6-6
j_call: TRBJ1-4
d_call: -
cdr3_nt: TGTGCCAGCAGTTACACCGGGACTAGAGAAAAACTGTTTTTT
cdr3_aa: CASSYTGTREKLFF

clone_size: once
v_call: TRBV6-6
j_call: TRBJ1-4
d_call: TRBD1
cdr3_nt: TGTGCCAGTTGGACAGGGCTAGGCGAAAAACTGTTTTTT
cdr3_aa: CASWTGLGEKLFF

clone_size: -
v_call: TRBV9
j_call: TRBJ1-5
d_call: -
cdr3_nt: TGTGCCAGCAGCGTATATGGAGGGAGCAATCAGCCCCAGCATTTT
cdr3_aa: CASSVYGGSNQPQHF

clone_size: -
v_call: TRBV7-9
j_call: TRBJ2-3
d_call: TRBD2
cdr3_nt: TGTGCCAGCAGCTTTAGGGGTAGCGGGTTAGGGGATACGCAGTATTTT
cdr3_aa: CASSFRGSGLGDTQYF

clone_size: -
v_call: TRBV11-2
j_call: TRBJ1-5
d_call: -
cdr3_nt: TGTGCCAGCAGCCGCTCCTCGGGCGGGGTTCCCCCTCAGCCCCAGCATTTT
cdr3_aa: CASSRSSGGVPPQPQHF

clone_size: -
v_call: TRBV19
j_call: TRBJ2-7
d_call: TRBD1
cdr3_nt: TGTGCCAGTAGTCCGAGGACAGGTTTCTACGAGCAGTACTTC
cdr3_aa: CASSPRTGFYEQYF

clone_size: once
v_call: TRBV19
j_call: TRBJ2-6
d_call: TRBD1
cdr3_nt: TGTGCCAGTAGGGGACAGGGGGTATCCGGGGCCAACGTCCTGACTTTC
cdr3_aa: CASRGQGVSGANVLTF

clone_size: once
v_call: TRBV18
j_call: TRBJ2-2
d_call: TRBD1
cdr3_nt: TGTGCCAGCTCACCACGGACAGGAAGTAACACCGGGGAGCTGTTTTTT
cdr3_aa: CASSPRTGSNTGELFF

clone_size: few
v_call: TRBV7-2
j_call: TRBJ2-1
d_call: TRBD2
cdr3_nt: TGTGCCAGCAGCTTGGCGACGACTAGCCGCCATGAGCAGTTCTTC
cdr3_aa: CASSLATTSRHEQFF

clone_size: -
v_call: TRBV6-5
j_call: TRBJ1-5
d_call: -
cdr3_nt: TGTGCCAGCAGCCAGTCCGGAGGGATCAATCGGCCCCAGCATTTT
cdr3_aa: CASSQSGGINRPQHF

clone_size: -
v_call: TRBV30
j_call: TRBJ2-1
d_call: -
cdr3_nt: TGTGCCTGGAGTGTCGGGGTCGGGTACAATGAGCAGTTCTTC
cdr3_aa: CAWSVGVGYNEQFF

clone_size: -
v_call: TRBV5-1
j_call: TRBJ2-5
d_call: -
cdr3_nt: TGCGCCAGCAGCGATCCACAGGGTGCAGAGACCCAGTACTTC
cdr3_aa: CASSDPQGAETQYF

clone_size: -
v_call: TRBV28
j_call: TRBJ1-5
d_call: TRBD1
cdr3_nt: TGTGCCAGCAGACTGGGACAGTTACAGCCCCAGCATTTT
cdr3_aa: CASRLGQLQPQHF

clone_size: -
v_call: TRBV6-5
j_call: TRBJ1-3
d_call: TRBD1
cdr3_nt: TGTGCCAGCAGCGACACAGGGGGATCTGGAAACACCATATATTTT
cdr3_aa: CASSDTGGSGNTIYF

clone_size: -
v_call: TRBV5-6
j_call: TRBJ1-4
d_call: -
cdr3_nt: TGTGCCAGCAGCTTGATGGAGTATAATGAAAAACTGTTTTTT
cdr3_aa: CASSLMEYNEKLFF

clone_size: few
v_call: TRBV5-5
j_call: TRBJ1-6
d_call: -
cdr3_nt: TGTGCCAGCCGTCCTGCGGGATCCTATAATTCACCCCTCCACTTT
cdr3_aa: CASRPAGSYNSPLHF

clone_size: few
v_call: TRBV2
j_call: TRBJ1-3
d_call: -
cdr3_nt: TGTGCCAGCAGTGAACAGGGGACCCGCTCTGGAAACACCATATATTTT
cdr3_aa: CASSEQGTRSGNTIYF

clone_size: -
v_call: TRBV13
j_call: TRBJ1-1
d_call: TRBD1
cdr3_nt: TGTGCCAGCAGCGTGGGACAGCCGAACACTGAAGCTTTCTTT
cdr3_aa: CASSVGQPNTEAFF

clone_size: -
v_call: TRBV28
j_call: TRBJ2-2
d_call: -
cdr3_nt: TGTGCCAGCAGTTTTCTAGCCCAGAACACCGGGGAGCTGTTTTTT
cdr3_aa: CASSFLAQNTGELFF

clone_size: -
v_call: TRBV11-3
j_call: TRBJ2-2
d_call: -
cdr3_nt: TGTGCCAGCAGCTCCCAGACCGGGGAGCTGTTTTTT
cdr3_aa: CASSSQTGELFF

clone_size: -
v_call: TRBV30
j_call: TRBJ1-2
d_call: -
cdr3_nt: TGTGCCTGGAGCGCAGGGTATGGCTACACCTTC
cdr3_aa: CAWSAGYGYTF

clone_size: -
v_call: TRBV28
j_call: TRBJ1-5
d_call: TRBD1
cdr3_nt: TGTGCCAGCAGTTTTGTGTCGGCAGGGGGAAATCAGCCCCAGCATTTT
cdr3_aa: CASSFVSAGGNQPQHF

clone_size: -
v_call: TRBV5-1
j_call: TRBJ2-7
d_call: TRBD2
cdr3_nt: TGCGCCAGCAGCGACCCTCCGAGAGGAGGGAGGGAATACGAGCAGTACTTC
cdr3_aa: CASSDPPRGGREYEQYF

clone_size: -
v_call: TRBV7-7
j_call: TRBJ1-2
d_call: TRBD1
cdr3_nt: TGTGCCAGCAGCTCACCAACAGGGGGCTATGGCTACACCTTC
cdr3_aa: CASSSPTGGYGYTF

clone_size: -
v_call: TRBV10-3
j_call: TRBJ2-5
d_call: TRBD1
cdr3_nt: TGTGCCATCAGTGACCAGGGACAGGGGGAGACCCAGTACTTC
cdr3_aa: CAISDQGQGETQYF

clone_size: -
v_call: TRBV7-9
j_call: TRBJ2-7
d_call: TRBD1
cdr3_nt: TGTGCCAGCAGCGAACAGGGGCCGACCTACGAGCAGTACTTC
cdr3_aa: CASSEQGPTYEQYF

clone_size: -
v_call: TRBV4-3
j_call: TRBJ2-3
d_call: TRBD1
cdr3_nt: TGCGCCAGCAGCCAAGGCGGACAGGCCACAGATACGCAGTATTTT
cdr3_aa: CASSQGGQATDTQYF

clone_size: -
v_call: TRBV5-1
j_call: TRBJ2-2
d_call: TRBD1
cdr3_nt: TGCGCCAGCAGCGTAGTGACAGGGGGAGACACCGGGGAGCTGTTTTTT
cdr3_aa: CASSVVTGGDTGELFF

clone_size: -
v_call: TRBV27
j_call: TRBJ1-1
d_call: -
cdr3_nt: TGTGCCAGCAGTTTATACCAGGGGAGATCGAACACTGAAGCTTTCTTT
cdr3_aa: CASSLYQGRSNTEAFF

clone_size: -
v_call: TRBV5-6
j_call: TRBJ2-2
d_call: -
cdr3_nt: TGTGCCAGCAGCTTGCTCAGGGGGGAAACCGGGGAGCTGTTTTTT
cdr3_aa: CASSLLRGETGELFF

clone_size: -
v_call: TRBV29-1
j_call: TRBJ2-2
d_call: TRBD1
cdr3_nt: TGCAGCGCCACGGGACAGGGAGGACGAACCGGGGAGCTGTTTTTT
cdr3_aa: CSATGQGGRTGELFF

clone_size: -
v_call: TRBV30
j_call: TRBJ2-3
d_call: TRBD1
cdr3_nt: TGTGCCTGGAGCGTTGACAGGGGGATCACAGATACGCAGTATTTT
cdr3_aa: CAWSVDRGITDTQYF

clone_size: -
v_call: TRBV28
j_call: TRBJ1-1
d_call: -
cdr3_nt: TGTGCCAGCAGACCTGACAGGAGCAACACTGAAGCTTTCTTT
cdr3_aa: CASRPDRSNTEAFF

clone_size: -
v_call: TRBV7-2
j_call: TRBJ2-5
d_call: -
cdr3_nt: TGTGCCAGCAGCTTAGTCTCGGGGCAAGAGACCCAGTACTTC
cdr3_aa: CASSLVSGQETQYF

clone_size: -
v_call: TRBV27
j_call: TRBJ2-1
d_call: TRBD2
cdr3_nt: TGTGCCAGCAGTCCTACCGGGACTAGCGGCAATGAGCAGTTCTTC
cdr3_aa: CASSPTGTSGNEQFF

clone_size: -
v_call: TRBV27
j_call: TRBJ1-2
d_call: -
cdr3_nt: TGTGCCAGCAGTGGGGCTTATTATGGCTACACCTTC
cdr3_aa: CASSGAYYGYTF

clone_size: -
v_call: TRBV28
j_call: TRBJ2-3
d_call: -
cdr3_nt: TGTGCCAGCAGTTTATCAGACACTCGCACAGATACGCAGTATTTT
cdr3_aa: CASSLSDTRTDTQYF

clone_size: -
v_call: TRBV6-1
j_call: TRBJ2-3
d_call: -
cdr3_nt: TGTGCCAGCAGTGAAGAGGGGTCATTTAACACAGATACGCAGTATTTT
cdr3_aa: CASSEEGSFNTDTQYF

clone_size: -
v_call: TRBV4-3
j_call: TRBJ2-7
d_call: -
cdr3_nt: TGCGCCAGCAGCCAAGATCGTAGGCCGAGGTACGAGCAGTACTTC
cdr3_aa: CASSQDRRPRYEQYF

clone_size: -
v_call: TRBV6-5
j_call: TRBJ2-1
d_call: TRBD2
cdr3_nt: TGTGCCAGCAGTTCTCTAGCGGGTTCCAATGAGCAGTTCTTC
cdr3_aa: CASSSLAGSNEQFF

clone_size: -
v_call: TRBV28
j_call: TRBJ1-1
d_call: TRBD1
cdr3_nt: TGTGCCAGCAGCTCGACAGGGTATAACACTGAAGCTTTCTTT
cdr3_aa: CASSSTGYNTEAFF

clone_size: -
v_call: TRBV6-1
j_call: TRBJ2-7
d_call: -
cdr3_nt: TGTGCCAGCAGTGATAGGACACCTTCGCCCTACGAGCAGTACTTC
cdr3_aa: CASSDRTPSPYEQYF

clone_size: few
v_call: TRBV29-1
j_call: TRBJ2-5
d_call: TRBD2
cdr3_nt: TGCAGCGCTACTAGCGGGGGAGAGACCCAGTACTTC
cdr3_aa: CSATSGGETQYF

clone_size: -
v_call: TRBV10-3
j_call: TRBJ2-5
d_call: -
cdr3_nt: TGTGCCATCAGCCGTTCGGGTCAAGAGACCCAGTACTTC
cdr3_aa: CAISRSGQETQYF

clone_size: -
v_call: TRBV5-1
j_call: TRBJ2-7
d_call: TRBD1
cdr3_nt: TGCGCCAGCAGCGCCCGACAGGGCTCCTACGAGCAGTACTTC
cdr3_aa: CASSARQGSYEQYF

clone_size: -
v_call: TRBV6-5
j_call: TRBJ1-2
d_call: -
cdr3_nt: TGTGCCAGCAGTTACTTCAAGACAGGCTTCTATGGCTACACCTTC
cdr3_aa: CASSYFKTGFYGYTF

clone_size: -
v_call: TRBV4-1
j_call: TRBJ2-2
d_call: -
cdr3_nt: TGCGCCAGCAGCCCTAGCGAGAACACCGGGGAGCTGTTTTTT
cdr3_aa: CASSPSENTGELFF

clone_size: -
v_call: TRBV6-5
j_call: TRBJ1-1
d_call: -
cdr3_nt: TGTGCCAGCAGTTACTCGATGAGGAACACTGAAGCTTTCTTT
cdr3_aa: CASSYSMRNTEAFF

clone_size: -
v_call: TRBV5-4
j_call: TRBJ2-7
d_call: TRBD1
cdr3_nt: TGTGCCAGCAGCTGGGGGACAGGGGCATACGAGCAGTACTTC
cdr3_aa: CASSWGTGAYEQYF

clone_size: -
v_call: TRBV2
j_call: TRBJ2-7
d_call: TRBD2
cdr3_nt: TGTGCCAGCAGGGGGGCGGGGGGCTACGAGCAGTACTTC
cdr3_aa: CASRGAGGYEQYF

clone_size: -
v_call: TRBV19
j_call: TRBJ2-7
d_call: TRBD1
cdr3_nt: TGTGCCACCTGGGGACAGGACCCTCGGGAGCAGTACTTC
cdr3_aa: CATWGQDPREQYF

clone_size: -
v_call: TRBV7-6
j_call: TRBJ1-2
d_call: -
cdr3_nt: TGTGCCAGCAGCGCCACAGGGCGTGGCGGCTACACCTTC
cdr3_aa: CASSATGRGGYTF

clone_size: -
v_call: TRBV27
j_call: TRBJ2-1
d_call: -
cdr3_nt: TGTGCCAGCAGTACCGGGACGGGACTTTACAATGAGCAGTTCTTC
cdr3_aa: CASSTGTGLYNEQFF

clone_size: -
v_call: TRBV7-9
j_call: TRBJ2-2
d_call: -
cdr3_nt: TGTGCCAGCAGCGACCAGGGGCGCGAGGCCGGGGAGCTGTTTTTT
cdr3_aa: CASSDQGREAGELFF